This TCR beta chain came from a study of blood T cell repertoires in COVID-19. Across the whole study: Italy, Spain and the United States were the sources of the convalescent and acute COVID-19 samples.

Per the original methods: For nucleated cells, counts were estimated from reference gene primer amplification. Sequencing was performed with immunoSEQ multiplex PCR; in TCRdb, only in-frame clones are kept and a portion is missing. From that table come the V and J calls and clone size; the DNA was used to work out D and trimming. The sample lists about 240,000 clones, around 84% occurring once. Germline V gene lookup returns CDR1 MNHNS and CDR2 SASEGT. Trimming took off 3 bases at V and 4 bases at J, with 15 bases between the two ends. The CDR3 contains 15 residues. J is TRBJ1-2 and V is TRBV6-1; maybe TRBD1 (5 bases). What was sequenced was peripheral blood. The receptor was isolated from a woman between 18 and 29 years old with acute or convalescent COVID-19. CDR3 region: CASSDFGGTGYGYTF. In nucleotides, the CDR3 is TGTGCCAGCAGTGATTTCGGGGGAACAGGCTATGGCTACACCTTC.